What follows are 21 T cell receptor beta chains derived from one specimen sequenced in a study of OX40 agonist ivuxolimab in advanced cancers. The repertoire was sequenced with immunoSEQ multiplex PCR; TCRdb's copy has only in-frame clones and lacks some. The sample has some 20,000 clones, roughly 83% seen once. The sample consisted of CD4+ or CD8+ T cells sorted from blood, taken in a trial of the OX40 agonist ivuxolimab. The receptors were sampled from an adult with an advanced solid tumor such as melanoma, head and neck, liver or kidney cancer.

This clone was observed a handful of times. The V call is TRBV5-6, the J call TRBJ2-7; TRBD1 or TRBD2 may be the D gene (5 bases each). The ends were cut back, 0 bases at V and 8 bases at J, with 9 bases in the middle. Germline CDR1 is SGHDT and CDR2 is YYEEEE. CDR3 length: 12 amino acids. The CDR3 DNA is TGTGCCAGCAGCTTGGGGGGCGGGCAGCAGTACTTC. It codes for CASSLGGGQQYF.

The CDR3 coding sequence is TGTGCCAGCAGCCGGACAGCAACTAATGAAAAACTGTTTTTT. Protein sequence: CASSRTATNEKLFF. The gene calls are TRBV28 and TRBJ1-4; possible D gene TRBD1, 6 bases. CDR3 length: 14 amino acids. Trimming removed 6 bases from V and 0 bases from J, with 8 bases in between. Germline lookup yields CDR1 MDHEN and CDR2 SYDVKM.

The chain has TRBV5-4 and TRBJ2-2; D remains unclear. This CDR3 comprises 16 residues. Trimming shortened V by 2 bases and J by 1 base, and 12 bases separated the two germline ends. Germline CDR1 SGHNT, CDR2 YYREEE (reference sequence). Written as DNA, the CDR3 is TGTGCCAGCAGCTTTAAGCGAGAGCGGAACACCGGGGAGCTGTTTTTT. Translation: CASSFKRERNTGELFF.

The chain uses TRBV5-1 and TRBJ2-3; 8 nucleotides match TRBD2. CDR1 is SGHRS, CDR2 YFSETQ, per germline. The CDR3 loop spans 15 amino acids. Trimming at V came to 0 bases and at J to 5 bases, leaving 5 bases not matched to a gene. The CDR3 here is CASSLEVAGRDTQYF. DNA for the CDR3: TGCGCCAGCAGCTTGGAGGTAGCGGGAAGAGATACGCAGTATTTT. The whole variable domain, filled in from reference TRBV5-1 and TRBJ2-3, reads KAGVTQTPRYLIKTRGQQVTLSCSPISGHRSVSWYQQTPGQGLQFLFEYFSETQRNKGNFPGRFSGRQFSNSRSEMNVSTLELGDSALYLCASSLEVAGRDTQYFGPGTRLTVL.

The chain recombines TRBV9 with TRBJ2-3; D is unclear. V dropped 6 bases and J dropped 0 bases, with 11 bases sitting between them. This CDR3 region has 14 residues. Germline V lookup: CDR1 SGDLS, CDR2 YYNGEE. The DNA for the CDR3 is TGTGCCAGCAACGGAAGGTATAGCACAGATACGCAGTATTTT. This codes for CASNGRYSTDTQYF.

This clone was counted between two and nine times. The rearrangement links TRBV7-2 to TRBJ2-7; 11 positions match TRBD2. CDR3 length: 16 amino acids. Unmatched junction bases numbered 10, after V lost 7 bases and J lost 2 bases. Germline loops: CDR1 SGHTA, CDR2 FQGNSA. CDR3 DNA: TGTGCCAGCATACCATCCGGGACTAGCGGTCCCTACGAGCAGTACTTC. Protein product: CASIPSGTSGPYEQYF. Looking up the rest from reference TRBV7-2 and TRBJ2-7 gives the full variable domain: GAGVSQSPSNKVTEKGKDVELRCDPISGHTALYWYRQSLGQGLEFLIYFQGNSAPDKSGLPSDRFSAERTGGSVSTLTIQRTQQEDSAVYLCASIPSGTSGPYEQYFGPGTRLTVT.

J is TRBJ1-6 and V is TRBV9, with D perhaps TRBD1 (6 bases). The V end was cut by 6 bases, the J end by 3 bases, with 10 bases between. The CDR3 is 14 amino acids. Germline CDR1 is SGDLS and CDR2 is YYNGEE. The CDR3 coding sequence is TGTGCCAGCAATAAGGGGGACTATAATTCACCCCTCCACTTT. It encodes CASNKGDYNSPLHF.

The V and J genes are TRBV11-2 and TRBJ2-7, with 11 bases that match TRBD2. V was pared by 3 bases and J by 2 bases, with 3 bases of the junction left unmatched. This CDR3 contains 15 residues. The germline V gene has CDR1 SGHAT and CDR2 FQNNGV. Written as DNA, the CDR3 is TGTGCCAGCAGCTTGGGACTAGCGGAAACCTACGAGCAGTACTTC. Translation gives CASSLGLAETYEQYF.

The J gene is TRBJ1-4, the V gene TRBV9, with 7 positions matching TRBD1. The CDR3 covers 20 residues. V dropped 4 bases and J dropped 0; count of bases not matched to a gene: 18. Germline-derived CDR1 and CDR2 are SGDLS and YYNGEE. Written as DNA, the CDR3 is TGTGCCAGCAGCCCAAAGACAGGGCTTACTCCCCTATCAACTAATGAAAAACTGTTTTTT. Translated: CASSPKTGLTPLSTNEKLFF. Filled out from reference TRBV9 and TRBJ1-4, the complete variable domain reads DSGVTQTPKHLITATGQRVTLRCSPRSGDLSVYWYQQSLDQGLQFLIQYYNGEERAKGNILERFSAQQFPDLHSELNLSSLELGDSALYFCASSPKTGLTPLSTNEKLFFGSGTQLSVL.

The chain is built from TRBV5-4 and TRBJ1-2; no clear D. Germline lookup yields CDR1 SGHNT and CDR2 YYREEE (reference sequence). V was clipped by 4 bases and J by 0 bases, with 13 bases between them. There are 15 residues in the CDR3. CDR3 nucleotide sequence: TGTGCCAGCAGCCGGGGTACAGCCGCTAACTATGGCTACACCTTC. Amino acid sequence: CASSRGTAANYGYTF.

The genes are TRBV27 and TRBJ2-7; no firm D call. CDR3 length: 15 amino acids. From germline, CDR1 is MNHEY and CDR2 SMNVEV (reference sequence). The germline V and J ends were trimmed by 7 bases and 5 bases, with 21 bases remaining between them. The CDR3 loop is CASTLYGSPEDEQYF. The DNA for the CDR3 is TGTGCCAGCACCCTTTACGGGTCCCCAGAGGACGAGCAGTACTTC.

The rearrangement joins TRBV10-2 to TRBJ1-1; D remains unclear. The CDR3 spans 13 residues. Germline assignment: CDR1 WSHSY and CDR2 SAAADI. V was cut by 3 bases and J by 6 bases, with 11 bases left in between. The CDR3 region is CASSDGGLAEAFF. The DNA for the CDR3 is TGCGCCAGCAGTGACGGAGGGTTGGCTGAAGCTTTCTTT.

In its sample, this clone was seen once. This rearrangement joins TRBV5-4 to TRBJ1-2; D is undetermined. Germline CDR1 and CDR2: SGHNT and YYREEE (reference sequence). This CDR3 comprises 13 residues. Trimming took off 4 bases at V and 5 bases at J, with 12 bases between the two ends. CDR3 sequence: CASSPERGYGYTF. The CDR3 nucleotides read TGTGCCAGCAGCCCAGAACGAGGGTATGGCTACACCTTC.

The chain carries TRBV7-2 and TRBJ2-7; 12 bases align to TRBD2. V was clipped by 0 bases and J by 0 bases; unmatched bases: 3. CDR3 size: 17 residues. In germline, CDR1 is SGHTA, CDR2 FQGNSA. The CDR3 region is CASSLAGTSGFSYEQYF. CDR3 DNA sequence: TGTGCCAGCAGCTTAGCGGGGACTAGCGGGTTCTCCTACGAGCAGTACTTC.

The chain employs TRBV12-5 and TRBJ2-3; TRBD1 matches at 7 bases. Germline V gene data show CDR1 as LGHNT and CDR2 as FRNRAP. CDR3 size: 15 residues. V shed 6 bases, J shed 0 bases, and the junction held 6 bases outside the gene matches. The CDR3 loop reads CASGKGQQSTDTQYF. CDR3 in DNA: TGTGCTAGTGGGAAGGGACAGCAGAGCACAGATACGCAGTATTTT. Using reference TRBV12-5 and TRBJ2-3 for the parts outside the CDR3, the full variable domain is DARVTQTPRHKVTEMGQEVTMRCQPILGHNTVFWYRQTMMQGLELLAYFRNRAPLDDSGMPKDRFSAEMPDATLATLKIQPSEPRDSAVYFCASGKGQQSTDTQYFGPGTRLTVL.

The rearrangement links TRBV2 to TRBJ2-7; D may correspond to TRBD1 or TRBD2 (6 bases each). There are 10 residues in the CDR3. Germline V gives CDR1 SNHLY, CDR2 FYNNEI. V was cut by 8 bases and J by 7 bases, with 9 bases left in between. CDR3 protein: CASGGGEQYF. The CDR3 DNA follows: TGTGCCAGCGGAGGGGGAGAGCAGTACTTC.

This clone was found once. The rearrangement uses TRBV19 and TRBJ2-1; 7 bases agree with TRBD1. The junction had 7 bases not matched to a gene; V was cut back by 8 bases and J by 0 bases. Germline assignment: CDR1 LNHDA and CDR2 SQIVND (reference sequence). This CDR3 contains 15 residues. CDR3 residues: CASSIRDSSYNEQFF. CDR3 DNA: TGTGCCAGTTCTATAAGGGACAGCTCCTACAATGAGCAGTTCTTC. Full variable domain (rest looked up from reference TRBV19 and TRBJ2-1): DGGITQSPKYLFRKEGQNVTLSCEQNLNHDAMYWYRQDPGQGLRLIYYSQIVNDFQKGDIAEGYSVSREKKESFPLTVTSAQKNPTAFYLCASSIRDSSYNEQFFGPGTRLTVL.

For the CDR3, the DNA is TGTGCCAGTAGTATAATTCCTCACGGGGAGCTGTTTTTT. It specifies CASSIIPHGELFF. This sequence joins TRBV19 and TRBJ2-2; unclear D gene. This CDR3 is built from 13 residues. Deletions cut 2 bases from V and 7 bases from J, with 8 bases between. Germline V gives CDR1 LNHDA, CDR2 SQIVND (reference sequence).

The rearrangement joins TRBV5-8 to TRBJ1-2; D is perhaps TRBD1 (6 bases). V was pared by 5 bases and J by 4 bases, with 15 bases between. Germline values: CDR1 SGHTS, CDR2 YDEGEE. The CDR3 contains 14 residues. This chain's CDR3 is CASRLQGPAYGYTF. CDR3 bases: TGTGCCAGCAGACTCCAGGGGCCGGCCTATGGCTACACCTTC.

This clone was seen only once. The V and J genes are TRBV27 and TRBJ1-2, with 9 bases identical to TRBD1. The germline V gene encodes CDR1 MNHEY and CDR2 SMNVEV (reference sequence). V was pared by 0 bases and J by 2 bases, with 10 bases of the junction left unmatched. The CDR3 is 18 amino acids. The CDR3 sequence: CASSLSRRQGGENYGYTF. DNA of the CDR3: TGTGCCAGCAGTTTATCCCGCCGACAGGGGGGGGAGAACTATGGCTACACCTTC.

This chain links TRBV29-1 with TRBJ2-6; 7 bases are a match to TRBD1. The germline V gene encodes CDR1 SQVTM and CDR2 ANQGSEA. This CDR3 is 16 amino acids long. Trimming removed 5 bases from V and 0 bases from J; junction bases left unmatched: 7. CDR3 sequence (DNA): TGCAGCGTTACAGGGGATTTACTCTCTGGGGCCAACGTCCTGACTTTC. Its protein product is CSVTGDLLSGANVLTF.